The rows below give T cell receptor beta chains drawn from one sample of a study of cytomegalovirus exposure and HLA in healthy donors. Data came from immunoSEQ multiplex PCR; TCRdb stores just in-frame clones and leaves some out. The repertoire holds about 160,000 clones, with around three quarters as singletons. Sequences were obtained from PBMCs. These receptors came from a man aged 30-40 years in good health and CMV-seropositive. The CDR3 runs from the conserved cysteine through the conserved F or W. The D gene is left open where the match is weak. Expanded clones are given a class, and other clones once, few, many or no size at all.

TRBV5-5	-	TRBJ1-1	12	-	TGTGCCAGCGTTGAGAGGAACACTGAAGCTTTCTTT	CASVERNTEAFF
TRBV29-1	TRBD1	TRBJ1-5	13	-	TGCAGCGTCCGGGAGGGGGCCGGTCAGCCCCAGCATTTT	CSVREGAGQPQHF
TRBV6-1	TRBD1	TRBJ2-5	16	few	TGTGCCAGCAGTGAAGTTTGGGACAGGGGCATAGAGACCCAGTACTTC	CASSEVWDRGIETQYF
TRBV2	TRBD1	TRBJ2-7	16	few	TGTGCCAGCAGTGAGAATGGACAGGGGGCTCCCTACGAGCAGTACTTC	CASSENGQGAPYEQYF
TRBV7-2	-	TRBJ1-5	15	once	TGTGCCAGCAGCTCTACAGGGAATAGCAATCAGCCCCAGCATTTT	CASSSTGNSNQPQHF
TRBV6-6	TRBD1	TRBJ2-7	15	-	TGTGCCAGCAGAATTACTGGGACAGGGGGAAGCGAGCAGTACTTC	CASRITGTGGSEQYF
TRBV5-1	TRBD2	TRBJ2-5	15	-	TGCGCCAGCAGCTACAGACTAGCGGCCCAAGAGACCCAGTACTTC	CASSYRLAAQETQYF
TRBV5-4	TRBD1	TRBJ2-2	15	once	TGTGCCAGCCGCGACCGACAGGGGGACACCGGGGAGCTGTTTTTT	CASRDRQGDTGELFF
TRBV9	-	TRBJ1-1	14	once	TGTGCCAGCAGCGGAACAGGGAAACCCACTGAAGCTTTCTTT	CASSGTGKPTEAFF
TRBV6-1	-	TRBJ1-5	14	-	TGTGCCAGCAGTGAAGGACAGGATAATCAGCCCCAGCATTTT	CASSEGQDNQPQHF
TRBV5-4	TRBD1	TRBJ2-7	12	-	TGTGCCAGCGGACAGGGCGTAAACGAGCAGTACTTC	CASGQGVNEQYF
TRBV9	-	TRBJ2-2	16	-	TGTGCCAGCAGCCCCCGGGACTCGGGCGGGACCGGGGAGCTGTTTTTT	CASSPRDSGGTGELFF
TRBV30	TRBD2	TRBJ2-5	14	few	TGTGCCTGGACCACCTGGGCGGGGGGAGAGACCCAGTACTTC	CAWTTWAGGETQYF
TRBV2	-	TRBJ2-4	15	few	TGTGCCAGCAGTCGACAGGACCTTGTCAAAAACATTCAGTACTTC	CASSRQDLVKNIQYF
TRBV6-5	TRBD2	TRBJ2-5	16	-	TGTGCCAGCAGTTACTTAAGACTAGCGGAACAAGAGACCCAGTACTTC	CASSYLRLAEQETQYF
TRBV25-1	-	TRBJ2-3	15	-	TGTGCCAGCAGTGAGCCGGGGTTTAGCACAGATACGCAGTATTTT	CASSEPGFSTDTQYF
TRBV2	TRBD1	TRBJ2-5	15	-	TGTGCCAGCAGAGCTCTCCAGGGGGCTGGGGAGACCCAGTACTTC	CASRALQGAGETQYF
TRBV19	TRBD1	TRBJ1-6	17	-	TGTGCCAGTAGTCCGGACAGGGTTAGCTCCTATAATTCACCCCTCCACTTT	CASSPDRVSSYNSPLHF
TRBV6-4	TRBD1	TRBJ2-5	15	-	TGTGCCAGCAATTTGACGGGACAGCCCGGCGAGACCCAGTACTTC	CASNLTGQPGETQYF
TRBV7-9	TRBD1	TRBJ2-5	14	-	TGTGCCAGCAGGGGCGGGACAGGGAAAGAGACCCAGTACTTC	CASRGGTGKETQYF
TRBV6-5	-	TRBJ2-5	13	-	TGTGCCAGCAGTTTAGGGGTGGAAGAGACCCAGTACTTC	CASSLGVEETQYF
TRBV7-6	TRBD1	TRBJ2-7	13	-	TGTGCCAGCAGCCCTACAGGGGCGGGCGAGCAGTACTTC	CASSPTGAGEQYF
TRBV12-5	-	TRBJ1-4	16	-	TGTGCTAGTGGTTTGGCAGGGGAGGGAGCTAATGAAAAACTGTTTTTT	CASGLAGEGANEKLFF
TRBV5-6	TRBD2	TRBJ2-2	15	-	TGTGCCAGCAGCTTGGTTACTAGCGACACCGGGGAGCTGTTTTTT	CASSLVTSDTGELFF
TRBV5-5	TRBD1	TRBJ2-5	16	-	TGTGCCAGCAGCAGCGGAGGGACAGGGTTTTTGGAGACCCAGTACTTC	CASSSGGTGFLETQYF
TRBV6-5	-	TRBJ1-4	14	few	TGTGCCAGCAGTTACCAGGCGGGCGAGGAAAAACTGTTTTTT	CASSYQAGEEKLFF
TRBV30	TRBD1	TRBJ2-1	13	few	TGTGCCTGGAGTTTTACAGGGGTCAATGAGCAGTTCTTC	CAWSFTGVNEQFF
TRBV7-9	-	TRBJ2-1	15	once	TGTGCCAGCAGCGTTCGAGCAAAACCGTACAATGAGCAGTTCTTC	CASSVRAKPYNEQFF
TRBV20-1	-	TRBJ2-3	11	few	TGCAGTGCTAGCATCACAGATACGCAGTATTTT	CSASITDTQYF
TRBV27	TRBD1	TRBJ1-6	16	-	TGTGCCAGCAGTTTAAGGGGGACAGGGGTAAATTCACCCCTCCACTTT	CASSLRGTGVNSPLHF
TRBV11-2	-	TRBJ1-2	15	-	TGTGCCAGCAGCTCCAGTCTCAGGGAAGACTATGGCTACACCTTC	CASSSSLREDYGYTF
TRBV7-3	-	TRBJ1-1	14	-	TGTGCCAGCAGCTTGGAGGGTCTGAACACTGAAGCTTTCTTT	CASSLEGLNTEAFF
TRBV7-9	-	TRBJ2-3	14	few	TGTGCCAGCAGCGCCGCGGTAGATCGGTATACGCAGTATTTT	CASSAAVDRYTQYF
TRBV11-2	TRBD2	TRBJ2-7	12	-	TGTGCCAGCAGCCGGGAGGACTACGAGCAGTACTTC	CASSREDYEQYF
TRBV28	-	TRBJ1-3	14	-	TGTGCCAGCAGCAGGGCGAGCTCTGGAAACACCATATATTTT	CASSRASSGNTIYF
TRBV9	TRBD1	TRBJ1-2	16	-	TGTGCCAGCAGCCGCCCCCCGGAGGGGGCGATGAGTGGCTACACCTTC	CASSRPPEGAMSGYTF
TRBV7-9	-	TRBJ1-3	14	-	TGTGCCAGCAGTGGGGGGAACTCTGGAAACACCATATATTTT	CASSGGNSGNTIYF
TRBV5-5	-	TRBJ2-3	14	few	TGTGCCAGCAGCTTAGCTACAGGGACAGATACGCAGTATTTT	CASSLATGTDTQYF
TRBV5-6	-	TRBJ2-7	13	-	TGTGCCAGCAGCTTGGTCGGCGGGCGCGAGCAGTACTTC	CASSLVGGREQYF
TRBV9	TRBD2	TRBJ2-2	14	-	TGTGCCAGCAGCGTATTAGGGAGGGCCGGGGAGCTGTTTTTT	CASSVLGRAGELFF
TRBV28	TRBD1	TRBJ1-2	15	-	TGTGCCAGCAGCCACGGGGGACAGGGAATCTATGGCTACACCTTC	CASSHGGQGIYGYTF
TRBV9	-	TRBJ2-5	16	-	TGTGCCAGCAGCGTAGGGGTGGGGGGAGGCCAAGAGACCCAGTACTTC	CASSVGVGGGQETQYF
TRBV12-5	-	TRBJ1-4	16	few	TGTGCTAGTGGTTTGGTAACCACTGCAACTAATGAAAAACTGTTTTTT	CASGLVTTATNEKLFF
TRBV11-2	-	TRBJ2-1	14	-	TGTGCCAGCGCTGGTGAGAGCTCCTACAATGAGCAGTTCTTC	CASAGESSYNEQFF
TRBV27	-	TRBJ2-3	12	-	TGTGCCAGCAGTCCTAGCACAGATACGCAGTATTTT	CASSPSTDTQYF